These 22 T cell receptor beta chains share one sample of origin, sequenced in a study of T-cell memory formation after mild COVID-19. TCRdb redid the calling of the 5' RACE reads with MiXCR, one entry per CDR3 protein. The repertoire holds around 310,000 distinct CDR3 sequences, with roughly an eighth as singletons. Sequenced sample: PBMCs or a T cell subset sorted from them (not recorded which). The origin of the receptors is a man aged 18 to 30 who had mild COVID-19 (a few samples of this study predate the infection). Cell type and time point are not known.

The CDR3 loop reads CASSPTQGLGSPLHF. The CDR3 nucleotides read TGTGCCAGCAGCCCCACCCAGGGGTTGGGTTCACCCCTCCACTTT. The chain uses TRBV9 and TRBJ1-6; D is possibly TRBD1 (6 bases). The length of the CDR3 is 15 residues. V was pared by 4 bases and J by 9 bases, with 17 bases between. CDR1 and CDR2 from the germline V gene are SGDLS and YYNGEE. The full variable domain, in which reference TRBV9 and TRBJ1-6 provide the parts outside the CDR3, is DSGVTQTPKHLITATGQRVTLRCSPRSGDLSVYWYQQSLDQGLQFLIQYYNGEERAKGNILERFSAQQFPDLHSELNLSSLELGDSALYFCASSPTQGLGSPLHFGNGTRLTVT.

The table lists this clonotype with a few counts. The chain carries TRBV4-1 and TRBJ1-1, with TRBD1 as a possible D gene (5 bases). V shed 6 bases and J shed 7 bases, with 15 bases lying between them. The CDR3 totals 13 residues. Germline V CDR1 and CDR2: MGHRA, YSYEKL. DNA for the CDR3: TGCGCCAGCAGTCGGGGGGGGTTGGGTGAAGCTTTCTTT. This codes for CASSRGGLGEAFF.

This sequence joins TRBV4-1 and TRBJ2-3, with D hard to call. CDR3 length equals 14 residues. CDR1 is MGHRA, CDR2 YSYEKL, per germline. With 2 bases removed from V and 3 bases from J, the gap between germline ends came to 9 bases. CDR3 sequence: CASSQFSGTDTQYF. The CDR3 DNA reads as TGCGCCAGCAGCCAATTTTCGGGTACAGATACGCAGTATTTT.

This clonotype was seen at least ten times. V gene TRBV11-2 combines with J gene TRBJ2-3; 10 bases fit TRBD1. The trim removed 8 bases at V and 6 bases at J, leaving 11 bases unmatched. This CDR3 comprises 15 residues. CDR1 SGHAT and CDR2 FQNNGV come from the germline V gene. CDR3 sequence: CASASGTGVSDTQYF. The CDR3 bases are TGTGCCAGCGCATCCGGGACAGGGGTTTCCGATACGCAGTATTTT.

This clonotype was detected a few times. This chain links TRBV6-5 with TRBJ1-1; D remains unclear. The CDR3 loop spans 15 amino acids. Trimming took off 7 bases at V and 5 bases at J, with 20 bases between the two ends. Germline loops: CDR1 MNHEY, CDR2 SVGAGI. In DNA form, the CDR3 reads TGTGCCAGCACCGGATTCGGTCCGCGCTGGACTGAAGCTTTCTTT. It is translated as CASTGFGPRWTEAFF.

There are many counts of this clonotype. This CDR3 reads CSARTLWSTDTQYF. CDR3 in DNA: TGCAGCGCACGGACACTTTGGAGCACAGATACGCAGTATTTT. The chain recombines TRBV29-1 with TRBJ2-3; a possible D gene is TRBD1 (5 bases). This CDR3 has 14 residues. Between the trimmed V and J ends, which lost 7 bases and 0 bases, there was a span of 14 bases. The germline V gene encodes CDR1 SQVTM and CDR2 ANQGSEA.

This clonotype turned up a few times. This chain joins TRBV4-1 and TRBJ1-6; TRBD1 might be the D (6 bases). CDR3 length: 16 amino acids. V dropped 10 bases and J dropped 0 bases, with 16 bases sitting between them. Germline V gene data show CDR1 as MGHRA and CDR2 as YSYEKL. This CDR3 reads CATQDRFSSYNSPLHF. The CDR3 DNA follows: TGCGCCACCCAGGACAGATTTAGCTCCTATAATTCACCCCTCCACTTT.

This chain links TRBV3-1 with TRBJ2-1; D not certain. The CDR3 runs 17 residues. Trimming removed 0 bases from V and 2 bases from J, with 14 bases in between. CDR1 is LGHDT and CDR2 is YNNKEL in the germline V gene (reference sequence). The CDR3 DNA sequence: TGTGCCAGCAGCCAAGAAGTGGACCCAAGTCCCTACAATGAGCAGTTCTTC. Its translation: CASSQEVDPSPYNEQFF.

J is TRBJ1-5 and V is TRBV12-5, with D maybe TRBD1 (5 bases). CDR1 and CDR2 (germline): LGHNT, FRNRAP. V was shortened by 1 base and J by 5 bases, with 6 bases between the two germline ends. The CDR3 is made up of 13 amino acids. The CDR3 DNA sequence: TGTGCTAGTGGTTTGGAAGGGGATCAGCCCCAGCATTTT. It translates to CASGLEGDQPQHF.

The chain carries TRBV4-3 and TRBJ1-2; 7 nucleotides match TRBD1. The CDR3 has 16 amino acids. Germline CDR1 LGHNA, CDR2 YSLEER. V dropped 4 bases and J dropped 0; count of bases not matched to a gene: 8. As DNA, the CDR3 is TGCGCCAGCAGCCTTAATCCGGGACAGCCTAACTATGGCTACACCTTC. Translation: CASSLNPGQPNYGYTF.

This clonotype was counted only a few times. The rearrangement joins TRBV7-2 to TRBJ2-1; D is ambiguous. Germline CDR1 and CDR2: SGHTA and FQGNSA. The CDR3 is 15 amino acids. Trimming took off 5 bases at V and 0 bases at J, with 11 bases between the two ends. The CDR3 loop reads CASSRRGGSYNEQFF. CDR3 nucleotides: TGTGCCAGCAGCCGCCGCGGTGGCTCCTACAATGAGCAGTTCTTC.

This clonotype was observed a few times. V and J are TRBV13 and TRBJ1-1; D is uncertain. Trimming removed 4 bases from V and 4 bases from J, with 16 bases in between. CDR3 size: 15 residues. The germline CDR1 and CDR2 sequences are PRHDT and FYEKMQ (reference sequence). The DNA of the CDR3 is TGTGCCAGCAGCTCGACTGCGTCGTCGGGCACTGAAGCTTTCTTT. It is translated as CASSSTASSGTEAFF.

This clonotype was seen only a few times. This chain links TRBV7-2 with TRBJ1-2; D is undetermined. The CDR3 sequence is 14 residues long. With 2 bases removed from V and 0 bases from J, the gap between germline ends came to 7 bases. Looked up from germline, CDR1 is SGHTA and CDR2 is FQGNSA. Written as DNA, the CDR3 is TGTGCCAGCAGCTTACGCATAACTAACTATGGCTACACCTTC. Protein: CASSLRITNYGYTF.

J is TRBJ2-4 and V is TRBV9; maybe TRBD2 (5 bases). Germline V gene lookup returns CDR1 SGDLS and CDR2 YYNGEE. V was clipped by 0 bases and J by 2 bases, with 15 bases between them. This CDR3 contains 17 residues. CDR3 loop: CASSVAGGLPTKNIQYF. Written as DNA, the CDR3 is TGTGCCAGCAGCGTAGCTGGTGGACTCCCAACCAAAAACATTCAGTACTTC.

This chain uses TRBV6-2 or TRBV6-3 with TRBJ1-1; D remains unclear. Germline assignment: CDR1 MNHEY and CDR2 SVGEGT. The CDR3 length is 15 residues. Trimming left V 4 bases short and J 1 base short, with 13 bases between. The CDR3 sequence: CASSSRVLGNTEAFF. CDR3 in DNA: TGTGCCAGCAGTTCTCGGGTGCTCGGGAACACTGAAGCTTTCTTT.

This clonotype was seen only a few times. This rearrangement joins TRBV29-1 to TRBJ2-1; D is possibly TRBD1 (5 bases). With 7 bases removed from V and 9 bases from J, the gap between germline ends came to 13 bases. CDR1 and CDR2 (germline): SQVTM, ANQGSEA. This CDR3 is 11 amino acids long. The CDR3 loop reads CSGGYTREQFF. The DNA for the CDR3 is TGCAGCGGGGGCTACACTCGTGAGCAGTTCTTC.

The chain has TRBV7-8 and TRBJ2-3, with D unresolved. Germline V lookup: CDR1 SGHVS, CDR2 FQNEAQ. Trimming took 0 bases from V and 0 from J, leaving 13 bases between them. CDR3 length: 17 residues. The CDR3 spells CASSLAYFKSSTDTQYF. CDR3 coding DNA: TGTGCCAGCAGCTTAGCCTACTTTAAAAGTAGCACAGATACGCAGTATTTT. The full variable domain, in which reference TRBV7-8 and TRBJ2-3 provide the parts outside the CDR3, is GAGVSQSPRYKVAKRGQDVALRCDPISGHVSLFWYQQALGQGPEFLTYFQNEAQLDKSGLPSDRFFAERPEGSVSTLKIQRTQQEDSAVYLCASSLAYFKSSTDTQYFGPGTRLTVL.

At least ten counts were recorded for this clonotype. This chain links TRBV29-1 with TRBJ1-1, with D unresolved. V dropped 6 bases and J dropped 0 bases, with 11 bases sitting between them. Germline loops: CDR1 SQVTM, CDR2 ANQGSEA. CDR3 length equals 13 residues. For the CDR3, the DNA is TGCAGCGTCCGGGGTGGTATGAACACTGAAGCTTTCTTT. Translation gives CSVRGGMNTEAFF.

The chain couples TRBV4-1 to TRBJ1-1; D unresolved. This CDR3 region has 17 residues. Looked up from germline, CDR1 is MGHRA and CDR2 is YSYEKL. Trimming stripped 1 base from V and 2 bases from J, with 17 bases between. The CDR3 here is CASSQATWRQLNTEAFF. CDR3 in DNA: TGCGCCAGCAGCCAAGCTACTTGGAGGCAGCTAAACACTGAAGCTTTCTTT.

The sample holds a few counts of this clonotype. The V gene is TRBV7-8, the J gene TRBJ2-3, with D possibly being TRBD2 (6 bases). The CDR3 runs to 16 residues. Germline assignment: CDR1 SGHVS and CDR2 FQNEAQ. V lost 4 bases and J lost 2, with 16 bases in between. The CDR3 reads CASSYLAEGPTDTQYF. The CDR3 DNA is TGTGCCAGCAGCTACCTCGCGGAGGGGCCCACAGATACGCAGTATTTT.

The chain carries TRBV6-1 and TRBJ2-7; no reliable D call. The CDR3 runs 11 residues. The V end lost 4 bases, the J end lost 4 bases, and 5 bases lay between the germline ends. Looked up from germline, CDR1 is MNHNS and CDR2 is SASEGT. Here the CDR3 reads CASSGRYEQYV. The CDR3 DNA sequence: TGTGCCAGCAGTGGGAGATACGAGCAGTACGTC.

In this sample, this clonotype turned up many times. The genes are TRBV10-3 and TRBJ2-3; either TRBD1 or TRBD2 may fit D (5 bases each). CDR1 and CDR2 (germline): ENHRY, SYGVKD. Trimming removed 11 bases from V and 2 bases from J, with 14 bases in between. The CDR3 has 13 residues. The CDR3 nucleotides are TGTGCCTCATCGTACGGGGCCACAGATACGCAGTATTTT. Translation: CASSYGATDTQYF.